Sequencing of this T cell receptor (beta chain) was carried out in a study of human T cells and chemical hapten exposure. V shed 5 bases and J 0 bases; nucleotides not matched to a gene: 8. Germline CDR1 is SEHNR and CDR2 is FQNEAQ (reference sequence). The CDR3 is 16 residues long. Each CDR3 protein is one row after TCRdb ran MiXCR on the RACE reads. The profile shows around 260,000 distinct CDR3 sequences, roughly 8.9% of them singletons. Indicated time point: pre-sensitization, week 0. Stated treatment: therapeutic diphenylcyclopropenone sensitization with weekly scalp DPC. This sequence was found in a woman aged 40 to 50 with alopecia areata. Some clones in this sample may be carry-over from other donors' samples. Sequencing used whole blood, obtained in connection with sensitization to the hapten diphenylcyclopropenone (DPC). The V gene is TRBV7-9, the J gene TRBJ2-3; 7 bases fit TRBD2. CDR3 region: CASSETSRKSTDTQYF. CDR3 in DNA: TGTGCCAGCAGCGAGACTAGCCGTAAAAGCACAGATACGCAGTATTTT. The full variable domain, its missing parts supplied by reference TRBV7-9 and TRBJ2-3, is DTGVSQNPRHKITKRGQNVTFRCDPISEHNRLYWYRQTLGQGPEFLTYFQNEAQLEKSRLLSDRFSAERPKGSFSTLEIQRTEQGDSAMYLCASSETSRKSTDTQYFGPGTRLTVL.